This T cell receptor beta chain was sequenced during a study of identifying expanded T cells in peripheral blood. Germline CDR1 reads SGHTA; CDR2 reads FQGNSA. The CDR3 consists of 15 residues. J lost 5 bases, V lost 1 base, and 7 bases had no gene match. This table comes from immunoSEQ multiplex PCR, and its TCRdb copy is limited to in-frame clones, with some not included. The sample carries roughly 100,000 clones, around 85% recorded once. The rearrangement joins TRBV7-2 to TRBJ1-1; the match to TRBD1 covers 7 bases. Sequencing was carried out using blood. The clonotype originates from a person between 18 and 70 years old in good health. The CDR3 DNA reads TGTGCCAGCAGCTTAGTCGGCCAGGGGGGTACTGAAGCTTTCTTT. Its protein is CASSLVGQGGTEAFF.